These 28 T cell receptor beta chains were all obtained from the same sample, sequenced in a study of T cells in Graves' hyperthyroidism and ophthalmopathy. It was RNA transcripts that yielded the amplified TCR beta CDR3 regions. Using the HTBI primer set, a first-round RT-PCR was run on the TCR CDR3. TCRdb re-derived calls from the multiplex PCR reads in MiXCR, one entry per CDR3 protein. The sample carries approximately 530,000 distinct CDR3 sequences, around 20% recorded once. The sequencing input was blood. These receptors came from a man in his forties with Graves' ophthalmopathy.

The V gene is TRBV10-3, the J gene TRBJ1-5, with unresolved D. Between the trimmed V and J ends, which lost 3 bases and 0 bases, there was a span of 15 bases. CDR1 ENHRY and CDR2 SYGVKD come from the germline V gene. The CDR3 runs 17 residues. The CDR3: CAISDYGSGYSNQPQHF. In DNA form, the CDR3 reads TGTGCCATCAGTGATTATGGGTCAGGTTATAGCAATCAGCCCCAGCATTTT.

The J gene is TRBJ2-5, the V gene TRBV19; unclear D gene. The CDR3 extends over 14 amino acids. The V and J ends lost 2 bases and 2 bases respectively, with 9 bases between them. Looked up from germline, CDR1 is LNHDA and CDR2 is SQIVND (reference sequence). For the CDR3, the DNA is TGTGCCAGTAGTATAATCGGCTTTCAAGAGACCCAGTACTTC. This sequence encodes CASSIIGFQETQYF. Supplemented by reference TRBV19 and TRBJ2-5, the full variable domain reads DGGITQSPKYLFRKEGQNVTLSCEQNLNHDAMYWYRQDPGQGLRLIYYSQIVNDFQKGDIAEGYSVSREKKESFPLTVTSAQKNPTAFYLCASSIIGFQETQYFGPGTRLLVL.

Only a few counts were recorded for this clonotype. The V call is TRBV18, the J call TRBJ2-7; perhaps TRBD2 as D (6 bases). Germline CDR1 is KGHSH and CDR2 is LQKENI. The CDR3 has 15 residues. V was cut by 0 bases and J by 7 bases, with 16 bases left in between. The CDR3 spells CASSPPMTHGREQYF. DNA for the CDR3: TGTGCCAGCTCACCACCGATGACCCACGGGAGAGAGCAGTACTTC. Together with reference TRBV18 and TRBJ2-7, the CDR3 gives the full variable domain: NAGVMQNPRHLVRRRGQEARLRCSPMKGHSHVYWYRQLPEEGLKFMVYLQKENIIDESGMPKERFSAEFPKEGPSILRIQQVVRGDSAAYFCASSPPMTHGREQYFGPGTRLTVT.

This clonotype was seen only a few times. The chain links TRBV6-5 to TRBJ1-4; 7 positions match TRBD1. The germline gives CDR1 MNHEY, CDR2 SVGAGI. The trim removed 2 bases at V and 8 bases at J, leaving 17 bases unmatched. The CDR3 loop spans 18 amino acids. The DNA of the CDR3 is TGTGCCAGCAGTTACCGAGTGGGACTGAGACAGGGTTCGGAAAAACTGTTTTTT. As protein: CASSYRVGLRQGSEKLFF.

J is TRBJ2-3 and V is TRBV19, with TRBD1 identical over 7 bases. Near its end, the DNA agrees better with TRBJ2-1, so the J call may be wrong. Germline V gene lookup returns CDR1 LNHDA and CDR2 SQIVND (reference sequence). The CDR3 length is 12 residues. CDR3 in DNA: TGTGCCAGTAGTTTCACCGGGACAGCGCAGTTCTTC. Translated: CASSFTGTAQFF.

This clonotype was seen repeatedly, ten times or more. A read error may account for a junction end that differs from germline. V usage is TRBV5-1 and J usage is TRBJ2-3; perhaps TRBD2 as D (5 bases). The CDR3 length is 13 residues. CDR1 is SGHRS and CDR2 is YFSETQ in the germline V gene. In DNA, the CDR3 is TGTGCCAGCAGCTTAGGACTCACAGATACGCAGTATTTT. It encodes CASSLGLTDTQYF. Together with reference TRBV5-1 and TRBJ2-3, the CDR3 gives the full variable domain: KAGVTQTPRYLIKTRGQQVTLSCSPISGHRSVSWYQQTPGQGLQFLFEYFSETQRNKGNFPGRFSGRQFSNSRSEMNVSTLELGDSALYLCASSLGLTDTQYFGPGTRLTVL.

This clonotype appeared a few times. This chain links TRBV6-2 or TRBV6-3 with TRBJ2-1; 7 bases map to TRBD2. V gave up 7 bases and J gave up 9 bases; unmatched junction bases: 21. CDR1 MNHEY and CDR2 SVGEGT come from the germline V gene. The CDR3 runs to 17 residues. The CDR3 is CASKEDNSLAAWSEQFF. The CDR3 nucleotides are TGTGCCAGCAAGGAGGATAACTCCCTAGCGGCTTGGAGTGAGCAGTTCTTC.

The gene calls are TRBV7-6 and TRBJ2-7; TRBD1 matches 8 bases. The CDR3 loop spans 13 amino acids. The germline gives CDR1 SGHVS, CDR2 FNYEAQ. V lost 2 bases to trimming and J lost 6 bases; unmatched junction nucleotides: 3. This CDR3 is CASSLQGAGEQYF. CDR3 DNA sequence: TGTGCCAGCAGCTTACAGGGGGCCGGCGAGCAGTACTTC. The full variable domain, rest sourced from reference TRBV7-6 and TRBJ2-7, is GAGVSQSPRYKVTKRGQDVALRCDPISGHVSLYWYRQALGQGPEFLTYFNYEAQQDKSGLPNDRFSAERPEGSISTLTIQRTEQRDSAMYRCASSLQGAGEQYFGPGTRLTVT.

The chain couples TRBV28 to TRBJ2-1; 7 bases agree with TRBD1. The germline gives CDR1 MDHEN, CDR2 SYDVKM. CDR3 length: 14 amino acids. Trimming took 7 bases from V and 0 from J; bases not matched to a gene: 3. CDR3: CASTRQGSYNEQFF. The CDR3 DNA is TGTGCCAGCACCCGACAGGGCTCCTACAATGAGCAGTTCTTC.

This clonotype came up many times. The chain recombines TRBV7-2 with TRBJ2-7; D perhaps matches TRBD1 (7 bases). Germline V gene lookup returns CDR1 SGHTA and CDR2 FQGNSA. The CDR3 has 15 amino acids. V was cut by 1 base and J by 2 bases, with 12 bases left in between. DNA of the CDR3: TGTGCCAGCAGCTTAGGGGCGGGACAGACCTACGAGCAGTACTTC. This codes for CASSLGAGQTYEQYF.

The CDR3 spells CASSLEWSGGATGELFF. DNA for the CDR3: TGTGCCAGCAGCTTAGAGTGGAGCGGGGGGGCCACCGGGGAGCTGTTTTTT. The chain employs TRBV11-2 and TRBJ2-2; 10 bases are a match to TRBD2. Germline assignment: CDR1 SGHAT and CDR2 FQNNGV. J lost 4 bases, V lost 0 bases, and 5 bases had no gene match. This CDR3 is 17 amino acids long.

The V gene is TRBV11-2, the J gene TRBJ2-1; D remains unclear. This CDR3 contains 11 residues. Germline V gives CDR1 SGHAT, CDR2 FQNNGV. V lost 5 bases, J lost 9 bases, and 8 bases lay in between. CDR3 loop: CASSLITEQFF. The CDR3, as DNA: TGTGCCAGCAGCCTCATAACTGAGCAGTTCTTC. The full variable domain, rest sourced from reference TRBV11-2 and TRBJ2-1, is EAGVAQSPRYKIIEKRQSVAFWCNPISGHATLYWYQQILGQGPKLLIQFQNNGVVDDSQLPKDRFSAERLKGVDSTLKIQPAKLEDSAVYLCASSLITEQFFGPGTRLTVL.

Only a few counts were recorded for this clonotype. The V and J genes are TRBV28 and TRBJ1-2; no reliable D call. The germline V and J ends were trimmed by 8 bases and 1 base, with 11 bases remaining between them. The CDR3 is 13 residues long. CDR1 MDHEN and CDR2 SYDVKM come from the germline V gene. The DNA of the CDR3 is TGTGCCAGCCGGGCAGCCCTTAACTATGGCTACACCTTC. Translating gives CASRAALNYGYTF.

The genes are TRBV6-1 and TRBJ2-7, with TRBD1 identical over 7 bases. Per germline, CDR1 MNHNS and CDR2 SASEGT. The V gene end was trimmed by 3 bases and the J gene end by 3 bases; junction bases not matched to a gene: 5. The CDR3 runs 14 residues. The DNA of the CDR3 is TGTGCCAGCAGTGAGACAGGGAGCCGCTACGAGCAGTACTTC. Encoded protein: CASSETGSRYEQYF.

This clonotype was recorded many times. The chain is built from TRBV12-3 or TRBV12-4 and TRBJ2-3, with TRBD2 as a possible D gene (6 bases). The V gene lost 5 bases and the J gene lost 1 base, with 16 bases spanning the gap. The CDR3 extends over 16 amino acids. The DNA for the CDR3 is TGTGCCAGCAGTCCCCGGGACTCCGGGGGCACAGATACGCAGTATTTT. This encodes CASSPRDSGGTDTQYF.

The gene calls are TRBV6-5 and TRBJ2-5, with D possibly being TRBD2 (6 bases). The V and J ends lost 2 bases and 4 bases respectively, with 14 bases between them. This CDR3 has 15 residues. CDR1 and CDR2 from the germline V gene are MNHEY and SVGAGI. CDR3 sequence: CASSYGAGIGETQYF. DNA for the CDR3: TGTGCCAGCAGTTACGGGGCGGGGATAGGAGAGACCCAGTACTTC.

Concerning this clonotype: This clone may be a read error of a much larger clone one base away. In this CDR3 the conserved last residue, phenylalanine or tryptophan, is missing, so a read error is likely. CDR3 coding DNA: TGTGCCAGCAGTGGTAGGGGTTCGACCTACGAGCAGTACCTC. Amino acids: CASSGRGSTYEQYL. This chain links TRBV12-3 or TRBV12-4 with TRBJ2-7; TRBD1 is a possible D gene (5 bases). The length of the CDR3 is 14 residues. Trimming removed 5 bases at V and 2 bases at J, with 13 bases between.

The CDR3 loop is CASSFRGGGRTVAEAFF. Written as DNA, the CDR3 is TGCGCCAGCAGCTTTCGGGGGGGGGGGAGGACGGTCGCTGAAGCTTTCTTT. This chain links TRBV5-1 with TRBJ1-1, with D possibly being TRBD1 (5 bases). The CDR3 has 17 amino acids. The germline gives CDR1 SGHRS, CDR2 YFSETQ. Trimming removed 2 bases at V and 6 bases at J, with 23 bases between.

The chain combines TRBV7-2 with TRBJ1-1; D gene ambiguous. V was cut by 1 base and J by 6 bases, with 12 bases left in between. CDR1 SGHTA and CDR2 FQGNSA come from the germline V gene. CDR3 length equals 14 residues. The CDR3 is CASSLGGLGAEAFF. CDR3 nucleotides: TGTGCCAGCAGCTTAGGTGGTCTCGGCGCTGAAGCTTTCTTT.

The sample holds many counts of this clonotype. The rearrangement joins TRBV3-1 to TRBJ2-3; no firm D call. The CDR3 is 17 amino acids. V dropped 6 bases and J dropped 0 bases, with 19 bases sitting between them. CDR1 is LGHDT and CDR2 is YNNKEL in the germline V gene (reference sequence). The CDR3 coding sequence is TGTGCCAGCAGACGCGGCCCTGACCATGTGAGCACAGATACGCAGTATTTT. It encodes CASRRGPDHVSTDTQYF.

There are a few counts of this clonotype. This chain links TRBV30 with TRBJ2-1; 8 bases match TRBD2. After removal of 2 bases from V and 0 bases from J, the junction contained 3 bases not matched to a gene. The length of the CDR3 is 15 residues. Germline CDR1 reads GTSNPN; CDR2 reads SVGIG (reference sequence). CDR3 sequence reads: CAWSPGTSSYNEQFF. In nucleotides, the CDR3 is TGTGCCTGGAGTCCCGGGACTAGCTCCTACAATGAGCAGTTCTTC.

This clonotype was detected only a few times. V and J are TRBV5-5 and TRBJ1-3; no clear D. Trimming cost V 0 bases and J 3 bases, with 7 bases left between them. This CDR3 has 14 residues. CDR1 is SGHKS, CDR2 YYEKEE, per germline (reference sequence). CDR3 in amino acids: CASSLVVFGNTIYF. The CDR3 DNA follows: TGTGCCAGCAGCTTGGTGGTCTTTGGAAACACCATATATTTT. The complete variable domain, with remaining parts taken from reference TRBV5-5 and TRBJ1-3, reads DAGVTQSPTHLIKTRGQQVTLRCSPISGHKSVSWYQQVLGQGPQFIFQYYEKEERGRGNFPDRFSARQFPNYSSELNVNALLLGDSALYLCASSLVVFGNTIYFGEGSWLTVV.

CDR3 residues: CASRTSGDETQYF. The CDR3 nucleotides are TGTGCCAGTAGGACTAGCGGGGATGAGACCCAGTACTTC. This chain joins TRBV6-1 and TRBJ2-5; 12 bases are a match to TRBD2. V shed 9 bases and J 5 bases; nucleotides not matched to a gene: 4. Per germline, CDR1 MNHNS and CDR2 SASEGT. The CDR3 is 13 residues long.

DNA of the CDR3: TGTGCCAGCAGCGTAGTGCCCGGCAACTCCTACGAGCAGTACTTC. Its protein product is CASSVVPGNSYEQYF. This chain links TRBV7-3 with TRBJ2-7, with D uncertain. CDR1 SGHTA and CDR2 FQGTGA come from the germline V gene. Trimming cost V 5 bases and J 0 bases, with 14 bases left between them. The CDR3 loop spans 15 amino acids.

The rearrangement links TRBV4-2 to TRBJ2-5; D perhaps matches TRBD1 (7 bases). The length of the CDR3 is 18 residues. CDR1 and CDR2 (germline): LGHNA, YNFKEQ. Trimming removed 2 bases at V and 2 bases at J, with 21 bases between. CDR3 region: CASSQPFQGGLAQETQYF. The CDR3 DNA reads TGTGCCAGCAGCCAACCCTTTCAGGGGGGTCTGGCTCAAGAGACCCAGTACTTC.

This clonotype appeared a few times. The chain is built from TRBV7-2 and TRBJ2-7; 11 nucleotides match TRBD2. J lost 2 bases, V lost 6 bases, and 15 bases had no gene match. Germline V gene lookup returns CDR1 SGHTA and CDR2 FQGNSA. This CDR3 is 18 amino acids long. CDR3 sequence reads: CASSSSGTSGSFTYEQYF. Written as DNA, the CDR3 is TGTGCCAGCAGTTCCTCCGGGACTAGCGGATCCTTTACCTACGAGCAGTACTTC.

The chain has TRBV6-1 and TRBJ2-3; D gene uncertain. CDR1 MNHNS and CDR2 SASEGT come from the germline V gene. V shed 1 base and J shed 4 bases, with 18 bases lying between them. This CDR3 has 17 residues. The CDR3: CASSEENQNWFADTQYF. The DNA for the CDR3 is TGTGCCAGCAGTGAAGAAAATCAGAACTGGTTTGCAGATACGCAGTATTTT.

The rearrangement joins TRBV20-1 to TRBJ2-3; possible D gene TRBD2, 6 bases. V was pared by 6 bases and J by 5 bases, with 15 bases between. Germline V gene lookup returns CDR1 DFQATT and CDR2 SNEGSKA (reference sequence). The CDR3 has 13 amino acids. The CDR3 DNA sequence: TGCAGTGCCCGACGACTAGGCGGAGATACGCAGTATTTT. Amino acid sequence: CSARRLGGDTQYF.